Listed here are 15 T cell receptor beta chains from one sample, sequenced in a study of cytomegalovirus exposure and HLA in healthy donors. Measured with immunoSEQ multiplex PCR; TCRdb has only the in-frame clones, and not every one. The table lists under 200,000 clones, roughly 91% of them singletons, with 10% in the top ten. Sequenced sample: PBMCs. These TCRs come from a young woman in good health and CMV-seropositive.

The chain links TRBV11-1 to TRBJ1-1, with 8 bases fitting TRBD1. Per germline, CDR1 SGHAT and CDR2 FQDESV (reference sequence). V gave up 2 bases and J gave up 4 bases; unmatched junction bases: 3. The CDR3 is made up of 14 amino acids. CDR3 region: CASSLRDRLTEAFF. The CDR3 DNA follows: TGTGCCAGCAGCTTACGGGACAGGCTCACTGAAGCTTTCTTT.

The J gene is TRBJ2-3, the V gene TRBV30; D may be TRBD2 (5 bases). This CDR3 has 15 amino acids. V lost 0 bases and J 0 bases, leaving 10 bases between the germline ends. CDR1 and CDR2 (germline): GTSNPN, SVGIG (reference sequence). The CDR3 loop reads CAWSVRAGSTDTQYF. CDR3 nucleotide sequence: TGTGCCTGGAGTGTACGGGCGGGTAGCACAGATACGCAGTATTTT.

This chain uses TRBV4-3 with TRBJ2-1, with D maybe TRBD1 (6 bases). The germline V gene encodes CDR1 LGHNA and CDR2 YSLEER. V lost 0 bases and J 0 bases, leaving 9 bases between the germline ends. CDR3 length equals 16 residues. The CDR3 nucleotides are TGCGCCAGCAGCCAAGACAGGGGAAGCTCCTACAATGAGCAGTTCTTC. Translation: CASSQDRGSSYNEQFF.

This chain uses TRBV2 with TRBJ1-1, with D possibly matching TRBD1 (6 bases). The CDR3 covers 13 residues. V was clipped by 4 bases and J by 8 bases, with 14 bases between them. The germline V gene encodes CDR1 SNHLY and CDR2 FYNNEI. The CDR3 region is CASSVVNRVEAFF. CDR3 in DNA: TGTGCCAGCAGTGTTGTTAACAGGGTGGAAGCTTTCTTT.

V gene TRBV2 combines with J gene TRBJ1-2; the D is unclear. The V end was cut by 3 bases, the J end by 4 bases, with 12 bases between. CDR1 is SNHLY, CDR2 FYNNEI, per germline. There are 14 residues in the CDR3. The CDR3: CASSEQASPYGYTF. Written as DNA, the CDR3 is TGTGCCAGCAGTGAGCAGGCCAGTCCCTATGGCTACACCTTC.

A few counts support this clone. J is TRBJ1-2 and V is TRBV2; TRBD1 is a possible D gene (5 bases). CDR3 size: 14 residues. Trimming removed 7 bases at V and 0 bases at J, with 12 bases between. The V gene's germline CDR1 is SNHLY and CDR2 FYNNEI. This CDR3 is CASTPTETNYGYTF. CDR3 coding DNA: TGTGCCAGCACCCCGACAGAGACTAACTATGGCTACACCTTC.

This clone has a handful of counts. A read error may account for a junction end that differs from germline. The chain combines TRBV11-1 with TRBJ1-2; a possible D gene is TRBD1 (6 bases). The CDR3 length is 11 residues. The germline V gene encodes CDR1 SGHAT and CDR2 FQDESV (reference sequence). The chain's CDR3 is CASSLAGDTIF. For the CDR3, the DNA is TGTGCCAGCAGCTTAGCAGGGGACACTATCTTC.

The chain links TRBV19 to TRBJ2-7; TRBD2 matches at 9 bases. Germline-derived CDR1 and CDR2 are LNHDA and SQIVND (reference sequence). V gave up 5 bases and J gave up 4 bases; unmatched junction bases: 6. This CDR3 is 14 amino acids long. The CDR3 region is CASSALAGKYEQYF. In DNA, the CDR3 is TGTGCCAGTAGTGCCCTAGCGGGAAAATACGAGCAGTACTTC.

This sequence joins TRBV28 and TRBJ2-1, with D unresolved. Germline CDR1 and CDR2: MDHEN and SYDVKM. Between the trimmed V and J ends, which lost 6 bases and 7 bases, there was a span of 22 bases. CDR3 length equals 16 residues. The CDR3 nucleotides read TGTGCCAGCAGCGTCCCTCCGGAGTCACGTTGGAATGAGCAGTTCTTC. It yields the protein CASSVPPESRWNEQFF. The variable domain in full, completed from reference TRBV28 and TRBJ2-1, reads DVKVTQSSRYLVKRTGEKVFLECVQDMDHENMFWYRQDPGLGLRLIYFSYDVKMKEKGDIPEGYSVSREKKERFSLILESASTNQTSMYLCASSVPPESRWNEQFFGPGTRLTVL.

This CDR3 reads CATSRDQGPYEQYF. The CDR3 DNA reads as TGTGCCACCAGCAGAGATCAGGGCCCCTACGAGCAGTACTTC. The J gene is TRBJ2-7, the V gene TRBV15, with D possibly TRBD1 on 5 matching bases. CDR1 LNHNV and CDR2 YYDKDF come from the germline V gene (reference sequence). Trimming left V 0 bases short and J 2 bases short, with 8 bases between. The CDR3 is 14 amino acids. Drawing the rest from reference TRBV15 and TRBJ2-7, the complete variable domain is DAMVIQNPRYQVTQFGKPVTLSCSQTLNHNVMYWYQQKSSQAPKLLFHYYDKDFNNEADTPDNFQSRRPNTSFCFLDIRSPGLGDTAMYLCATSRDQGPYEQYFGPGTRLTVT.

The chain employs TRBV15 and TRBJ1-1; D gene unclear. Germline CDR1 LNHNV, CDR2 YYDKDF (reference sequence). This CDR3 is 14 amino acids long. V was cut by 3 bases and J by 4 bases, with 12 bases left in between. CDR3 sequence reads: CATSRDPGSTEAFF. The CDR3 nucleotides are TGTGCCACCAGCAGGGACCCGGGGAGCACTGAAGCTTTCTTT.

The genes are TRBV28 and TRBJ1-2; D not resolved. Looked up from germline, CDR1 is MDHEN and CDR2 is SYDVKM. The V end lost 6 bases, the J end lost 8 bases, and 10 bases lay between the germline ends. The CDR3 has 11 amino acids. CDR3 in DNA: TGTGCCAGCAGCCGCGTAATCGGCTACACCTTC. Its translation: CASSRVIGYTF.

The chain has TRBV7-9 and TRBJ1-4; D not resolved. V dropped 5 bases and J dropped 1 base, with 8 bases sitting between them. Germline V gene data show CDR1 as SEHNR and CDR2 as FQNEAQ (reference sequence). The CDR3 has 14 amino acids. The CDR3 protein is CASSQLITNEKLFF. The CDR3 coding sequence is TGTGCCAGCAGCCAACTGATAACTAATGAAAAACTGTTTTTT.

The J gene is TRBJ1-5, the V gene TRBV18; D gene uncertain. CDR1 and CDR2 from the germline V gene are KGHSH and LQKENI. This CDR3 is 12 amino acids long. Trimming removed 4 bases at V and 6 bases at J, with 7 bases between. The CDR3 loop is CASSHYLQPQHF. CDR3 in DNA: TGTGCCAGCTCACACTACCTTCAGCCCCAGCATTTT.

The J gene is TRBJ1-5, the V gene TRBV7-2; 7 bases align to TRBD1. V lost 5 bases, J lost 7 bases, and 8 bases stayed unmatched. This CDR3 is 14 amino acids long. Per germline, CDR1 SGHTA and CDR2 FQGNSA. The chain's CDR3 is CASSNDRVGQPQHF. The CDR3 nucleotides read TGTGCCAGCAGCAACGACAGGGTAGGCCAGCCCCAGCATTTT.